These T cell receptor beta chains were read from a single sample in a study of CD8 T cells in Susac syndrome. Each CDR3 protein gets one entry after TCRdb re-called the immunoSEQ multiplex PCR reads with MiXCR. The data hold approximately 180,000 distinct CDR3 sequences, with 91% observed a single time. The sample comprised CD4+ T cells from PBMCs. These receptors were taken from a human donor with Susac syndrome. Both conserved end residues are part of each CDR3. The D gene is left open where the match is weak. Some rows mark clone size as missing; the rest say once, few, many or name a class of expanded clone.

TRBV5-1	TRBJ1-6	-	TRBD1	16	CASSAGQGAVNSPLHF	TGCGCCAGCAGCGCCGGACAGGGGGCGGTGAATTCACCCCTCCACTTT
TRBV6-1	TRBJ1-5	-	-	14	CASNPTSLGQPQHF	TGTGCCAGCAACCCGACCTCACTAGGTCAGCCCCAGCATTTT
TRBV19	TRBJ1-1	-	-	13	CASSIVPDTEAFF	TGTGCCAGTAGTATCGTACCAGACACTGAAGCTTTCTTT
TRBV6-2/TRBV6-3	TRBJ2-2	-	TRBD2	18	CASSIFAFSGGDAGELFF	TGTGCCAGCAGTATTTTCGCTTTTAGCGGGGGCGATGCCGGGGAGCTGTTTTTT
TRBV5-5	TRBJ2-5	-	-	13	CASSLALLETQYF	TGTGCCAGCAGCTTGGCACTTTTGGAGACCCAGTACTTC
TRBV29-1	TRBJ2-7	-	TRBD1	14	CSVEPGQGSYEQYF	TGCAGCGTTGAACCGGGACAGGGTTCCTACGAGCAGTACTTC
TRBV20-1	TRBJ2-3	-	TRBD2	16	CSAKRSGGVGTDTQYF	TGCAGTGCTAAAAGAAGCGGGGGGGTTGGAACAGATACGCAGTATTTT
TRBV15	TRBJ2-1	-	-	13	CATSKGTYNEQFF	TGTGCCACCAGCAAAGGGACTTACAATGAGCAGTTCTTC
TRBV20-1	TRBJ1-5	-	-	14	CSARVGGSNQPQHF	TGCAGTGCTAGAGTCGGCGGTAGCAATCAGCCCCAGCATTTT
TRBV20-1	TRBJ2-7	-	TRBD2	13	CSAGNGGLSEQYF	TGCAGTGCTGGAAACGGGGGGTTAAGCGAGCAGTACTTC
TRBV10-3	TRBJ1-2	-	-	13	CAIAPAGGEGYTF	TGTGCCATCGCACCAGCGGGCGGAGAGGGCTACACCTTC
TRBV12-3/TRBV12-4	TRBJ2-1	-	-	12	CASSLRDSEQFF	TGTGCCAGCAGCCTTCGGGACTCCGAGCAGTTCTTC
TRBV10-2	TRBJ2-6	once	TRBD1	16	CASSVSGGAGANVLTF	TGCGCCAGCAGTGTATCAGGGGGCGCTGGGGCCAACGTCCTGACTTTC
TRBV7-6	TRBJ2-2	-	-	13	CASSPQAPGELFF	TGTGCCAGCAGCCCTCAAGCCCCCGGGGAGCTGTTTTTT
TRBV2	TRBJ1-5	few	-	13	CASRLQSNQPQHF	TGTGCCAGCAGGCTTCAAAGCAATCAGCCCCAGCATTTT
TRBV23-1	TRBJ2-7	-	TRBD2	17	CASSQTPLAGATYEQYF	TGCGCCAGCAGTCAAACACCCTTGGCGGGAGCTACCTACGAGCAGTACTTC
TRBV7-9	TRBJ2-1	-	TRBD2	16	CASSSSSGRAGNEQFF	TGTGCCAGCAGCTCTTCTAGCGGGAGGGCCGGTAATGAGCAGTTCTTC
TRBV4-1	TRBJ1-1	-	-	14	CASRHLFQNTEAFF	TGCGCCAGCAGACACCTATTTCAGAACACTGAAGCTTTCTTT
TRBV5-1	TRBJ2-7	-	TRBD1	15	CASSSGGQDSYEQYF	TGCGCCAGCAGCTCAGGGGGACAGGACTCCTACGAGCAGTACTTC
TRBV7-2	TRBJ2-7	-	TRBD2	14	CASSLSGSQYEQYF	TGTGCCAGCAGCTTAAGCGGGAGTCAGTACGAGCAGTACTTC
TRBV6-5	TRBJ2-5	-	TRBD2	17	CASSYSGLAGYQETQYF	TGTGCCAGCAGTTACTCGGGGCTAGCGGGGTACCAAGAGACCCAGTACTTC
TRBV14	TRBJ2-1	-	-	13	CASSQALFNEQFF	TGTGCCAGCAGCCAAGCTCTATTCAATGAGCAGTTCTTC
TRBV4-1	TRBJ2-5	-	-	18	CASSQSYKGTHGEETQYF	TGCGCCAGCAGCCAAAGTTATAAAGGGACCCATGGGGAGGAGACCCAGTACTTC
TRBV14	TRBJ2-5	-	TRBD2	15	CASSARSLAGETQYF	TGTGCCAGCAGCGCTAGATCACTAGCGGGAGAGACCCAGTACTTC